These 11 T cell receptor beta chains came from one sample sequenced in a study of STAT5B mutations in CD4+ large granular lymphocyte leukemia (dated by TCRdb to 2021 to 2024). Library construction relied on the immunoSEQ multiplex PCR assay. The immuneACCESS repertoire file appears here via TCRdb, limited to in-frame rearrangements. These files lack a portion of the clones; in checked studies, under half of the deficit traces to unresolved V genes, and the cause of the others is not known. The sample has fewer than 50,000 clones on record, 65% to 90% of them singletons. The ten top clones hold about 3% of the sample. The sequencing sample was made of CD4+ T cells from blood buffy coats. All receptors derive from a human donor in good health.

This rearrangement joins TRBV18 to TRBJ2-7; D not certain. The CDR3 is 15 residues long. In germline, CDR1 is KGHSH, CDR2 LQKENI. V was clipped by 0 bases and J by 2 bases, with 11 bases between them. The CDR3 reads CASSPPAAAAYEQYF. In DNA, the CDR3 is TGTGCCAGCTCACCACCGGCGGCCGCGGCCTACGAGCAGTACTTC. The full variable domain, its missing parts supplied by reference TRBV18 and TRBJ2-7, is NAGVMQNPRHLVRRRGQEARLRCSPMKGHSHVYWYRQLPEEGLKFMVYLQKENIIDESGMPKERFSAEFPKEGPSILRIQQVVRGDSAAYFCASSPPAAAAYEQYFGPGTRLTVT.

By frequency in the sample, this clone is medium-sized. The DNA for the CDR3 is TGCGCCAGCAGTGATCCTCTCAGGGGCGCTGGCACCGGGGAGCTGTTTTTT. Translating it yields CASSDPLRGAGTGELFF. The chain employs TRBV10-2 and TRBJ2-2; D is perhaps TRBD1 (6 bases). In germline, CDR1 is WSHSY, CDR2 SAAADI. The CDR3 spans 17 residues. Deletions cut 3 bases from V and 4 bases from J, with 18 bases between.

CDR3 amino acids: CASSFPGTSGSNEQFF. The CDR3 nucleotides are TGTGCCAGCAGCTTTCCAGGGACTAGCGGGAGCAATGAGCAGTTCTTC. The chain is built from TRBV11-1 and TRBJ2-1; 14 nucleotides agree with TRBD2. Looked up from germline, CDR1 is SGHAT and CDR2 is FQDESV (reference sequence). The CDR3 has 16 amino acids. The J segment lost 6 bases and the V segment lost 3 bases, leaving 4 bases of the junction unmatched.

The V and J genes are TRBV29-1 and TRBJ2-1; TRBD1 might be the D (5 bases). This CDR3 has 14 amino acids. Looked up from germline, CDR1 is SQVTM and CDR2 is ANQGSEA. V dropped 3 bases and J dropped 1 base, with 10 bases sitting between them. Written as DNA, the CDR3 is TGCAGCGTTGACGAAGGGGCTTCCTACAATGAGCAGTTCTTC. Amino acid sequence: CSVDEGASYNEQFF.

CDR3 in amino acids: CASSPGTSSSYEQYF. CDR3 DNA sequence: TGTGCCAGCAGTCCCGGGACTTCGAGCTCCTACGAGCAGTACTTC. The V and J genes are TRBV6-5 and TRBJ2-7; D perhaps matches TRBD2 (6 bases). Germline lookup yields CDR1 MNHEY and CDR2 SVGAGI. This CDR3 contains 15 residues. Trimming took 5 bases from V and 0 from J, leaving 14 bases between them.

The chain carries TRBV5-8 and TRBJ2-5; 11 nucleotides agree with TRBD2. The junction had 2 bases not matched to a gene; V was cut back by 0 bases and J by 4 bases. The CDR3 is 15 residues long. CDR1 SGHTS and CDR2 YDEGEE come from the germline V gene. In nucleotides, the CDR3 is TGTGCCAGCAGCTTGGGACTAGCGGGAACAGAGACCCAGTACTTC. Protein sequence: CASSLGLAGTETQYF.

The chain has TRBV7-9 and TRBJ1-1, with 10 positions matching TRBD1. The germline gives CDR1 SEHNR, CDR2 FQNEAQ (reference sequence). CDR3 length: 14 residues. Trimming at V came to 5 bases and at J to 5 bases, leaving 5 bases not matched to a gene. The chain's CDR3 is CASSRQGARTEAFF. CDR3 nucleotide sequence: TGTGCCAGCAGCCGACAGGGGGCGCGAACTGAAGCTTTCTTT. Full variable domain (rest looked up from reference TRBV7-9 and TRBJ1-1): DTGVSQNPRHKITKRGQNVTFRCDPISEHNRLYWYRQTLGQGPEFLTYFQNEAQLEKSRLLSDRFSAERPKGSFSTLEIQRTEQGDSAMYLCASSRQGARTEAFFGQGTRLTVV.

CDR3 in DNA: TGTGCCAGCAGTGAAGCCAGCGGGAGGGCCGGAGAGACCCAGTACTTC. Its protein product is CASSEASGRAGETQYF. The J gene is TRBJ2-5, the V gene TRBV6-4, with TRBD2 matching over 10 bases. Trimming took 3 bases from V and 4 from J; bases not matched to a gene: 8. The CDR3 covers 16 residues. Germline V gene lookup returns CDR1 MRHNA and CDR2 SNTAGT.

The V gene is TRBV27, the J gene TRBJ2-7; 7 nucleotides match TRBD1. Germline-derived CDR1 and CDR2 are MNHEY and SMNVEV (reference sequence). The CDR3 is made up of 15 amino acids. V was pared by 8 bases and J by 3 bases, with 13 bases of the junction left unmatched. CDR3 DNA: TGTGCCAGCCAAAAAACCGGGACAGATAACTACGAGCAGTACTTC. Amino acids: CASQKTGTDNYEQYF.

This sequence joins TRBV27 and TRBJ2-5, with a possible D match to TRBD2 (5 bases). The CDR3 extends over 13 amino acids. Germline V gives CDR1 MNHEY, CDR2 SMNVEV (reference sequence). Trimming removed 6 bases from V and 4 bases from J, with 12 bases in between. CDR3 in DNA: TGTGCCAGCAGGAGATTGGCGGGAGAGACCCAGTACTTC. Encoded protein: CASRRLAGETQYF.

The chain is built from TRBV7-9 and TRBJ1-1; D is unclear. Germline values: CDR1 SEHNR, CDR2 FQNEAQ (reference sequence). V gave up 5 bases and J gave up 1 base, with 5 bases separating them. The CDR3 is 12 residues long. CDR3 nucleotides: TGTGCCAGCAGCCCATGGAACACTGAAGCTTTCTTT. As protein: CASSPWNTEAFF. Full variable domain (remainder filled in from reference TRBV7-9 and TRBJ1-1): DTGVSQNPRHKITKRGQNVTFRCDPISEHNRLYWYRQTLGQGPEFLTYFQNEAQLEKSRLLSDRFSAERPKGSFSTLEIQRTEQGDSAMYLCASSPWNTEAFFGQGTRLTVV.